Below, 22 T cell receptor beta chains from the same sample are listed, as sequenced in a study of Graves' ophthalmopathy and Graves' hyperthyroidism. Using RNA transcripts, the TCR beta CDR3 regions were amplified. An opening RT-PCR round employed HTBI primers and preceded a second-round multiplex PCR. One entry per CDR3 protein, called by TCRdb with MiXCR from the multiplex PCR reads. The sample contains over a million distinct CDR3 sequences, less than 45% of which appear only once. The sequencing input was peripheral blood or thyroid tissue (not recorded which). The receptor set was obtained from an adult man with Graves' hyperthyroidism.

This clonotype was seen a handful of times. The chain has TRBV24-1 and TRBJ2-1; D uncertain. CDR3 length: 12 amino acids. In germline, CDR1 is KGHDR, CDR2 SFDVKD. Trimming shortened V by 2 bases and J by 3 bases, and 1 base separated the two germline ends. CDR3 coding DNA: TGTGCCACCAGTGATTACTACAATGAGCAGTTCTTC. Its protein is CATSDYYNEQFF.

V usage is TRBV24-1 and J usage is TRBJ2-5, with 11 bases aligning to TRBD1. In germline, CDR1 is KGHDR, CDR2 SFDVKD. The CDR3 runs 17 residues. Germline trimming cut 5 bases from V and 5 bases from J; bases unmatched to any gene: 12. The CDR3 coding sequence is TGTGCCACCAGTGGTGGACAGGGGGCATGGTCGGGGGAGACCCAGTACTTC. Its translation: CATSGGQGAWSGETQYF.

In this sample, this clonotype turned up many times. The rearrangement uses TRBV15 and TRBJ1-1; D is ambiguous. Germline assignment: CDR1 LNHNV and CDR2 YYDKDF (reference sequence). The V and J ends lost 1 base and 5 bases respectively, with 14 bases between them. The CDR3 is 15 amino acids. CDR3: CATSRVGTPRTEAFF. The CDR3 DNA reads TGTGCCACCAGCAGAGTCGGCACCCCCAGGACTGAAGCTTTCTTT.

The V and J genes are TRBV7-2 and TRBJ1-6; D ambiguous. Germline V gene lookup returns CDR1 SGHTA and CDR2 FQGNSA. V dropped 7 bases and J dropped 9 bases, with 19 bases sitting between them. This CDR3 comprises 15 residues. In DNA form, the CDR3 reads TGTGCCAGCATCGAGGGCCATAGCCTTCCTTCACCCCTCCACTTT. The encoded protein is CASIEGHSLPSPLHF.

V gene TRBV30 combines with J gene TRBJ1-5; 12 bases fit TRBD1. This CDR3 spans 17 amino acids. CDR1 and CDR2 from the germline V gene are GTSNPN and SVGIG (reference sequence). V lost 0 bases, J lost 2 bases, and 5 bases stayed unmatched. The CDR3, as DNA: TGTGCCTGGAGTGTGGGGGACAGGGGGCTGGGCAATCAGCCCCAGCATTTT. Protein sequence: CAWSVGDRGLGNQPQHF.

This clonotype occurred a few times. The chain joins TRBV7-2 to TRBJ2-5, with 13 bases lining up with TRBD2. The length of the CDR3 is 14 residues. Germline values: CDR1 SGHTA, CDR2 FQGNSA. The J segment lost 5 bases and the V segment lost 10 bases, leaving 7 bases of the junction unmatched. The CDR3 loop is CANGLAGEWETQYF. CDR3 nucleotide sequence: TGTGCCAATGGACTAGCGGGAGAGTGGGAGACCCAGTACTTC.

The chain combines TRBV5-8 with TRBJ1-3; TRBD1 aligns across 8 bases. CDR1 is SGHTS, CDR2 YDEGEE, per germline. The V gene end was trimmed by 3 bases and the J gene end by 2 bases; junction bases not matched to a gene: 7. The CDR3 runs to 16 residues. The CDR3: CASSSLPTGAGNTIYF. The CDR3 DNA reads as TGTGCCAGCAGCTCCCTGCCGACAGGGGCTGGAAACACCATATATTTT.

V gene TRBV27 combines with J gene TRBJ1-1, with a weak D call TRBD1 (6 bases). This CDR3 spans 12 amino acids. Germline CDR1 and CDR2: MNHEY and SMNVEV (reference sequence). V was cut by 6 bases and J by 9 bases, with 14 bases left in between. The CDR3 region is CASRTTGRKAFF. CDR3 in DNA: TGTGCCAGCAGAACGACAGGTCGTAAAGCTTTCTTT.

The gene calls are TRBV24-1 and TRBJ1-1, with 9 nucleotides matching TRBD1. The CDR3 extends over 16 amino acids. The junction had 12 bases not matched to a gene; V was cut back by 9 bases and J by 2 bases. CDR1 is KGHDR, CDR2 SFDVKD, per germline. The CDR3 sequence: CATRDRVGTGNTEAFF. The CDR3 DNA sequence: TGTGCCACCCGGGACAGGGTCGGCACGGGAAACACTGAAGCTTTCTTT.

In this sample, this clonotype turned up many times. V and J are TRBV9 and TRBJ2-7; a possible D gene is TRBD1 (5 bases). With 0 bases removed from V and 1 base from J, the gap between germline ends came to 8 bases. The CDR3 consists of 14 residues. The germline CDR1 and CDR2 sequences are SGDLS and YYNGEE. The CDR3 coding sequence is TGTGCCAGCAGCGTAGAGGGGTGGTCCTACGAGCAGTACTTC. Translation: CASSVEGWSYEQYF.

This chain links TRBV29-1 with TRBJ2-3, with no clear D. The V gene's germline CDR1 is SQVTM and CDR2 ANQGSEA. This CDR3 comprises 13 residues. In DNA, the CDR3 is TGCACCGTCTGGGGATATAGCACAGATACGCAGTATTTT. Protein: CTVWGYSTDTQYF.

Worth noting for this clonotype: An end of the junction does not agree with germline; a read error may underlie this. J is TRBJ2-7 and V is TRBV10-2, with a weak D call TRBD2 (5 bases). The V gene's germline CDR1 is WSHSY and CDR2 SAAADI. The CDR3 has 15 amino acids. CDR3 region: CASSVGPAGTYEQYF. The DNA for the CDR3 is TGTGCCAGCAGCGTGGGCCCCGCGGGCACCTACGAGCAGTACTTC.

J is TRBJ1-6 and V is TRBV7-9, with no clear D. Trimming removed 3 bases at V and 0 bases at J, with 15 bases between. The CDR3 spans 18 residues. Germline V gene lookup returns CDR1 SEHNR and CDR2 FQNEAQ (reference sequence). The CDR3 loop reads CASSFPPGPSSYNSPLHF. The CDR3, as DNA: TGTGCCAGCAGCTTCCCGCCGGGTCCAAGCTCCTATAATTCACCCCTCCACTTT.

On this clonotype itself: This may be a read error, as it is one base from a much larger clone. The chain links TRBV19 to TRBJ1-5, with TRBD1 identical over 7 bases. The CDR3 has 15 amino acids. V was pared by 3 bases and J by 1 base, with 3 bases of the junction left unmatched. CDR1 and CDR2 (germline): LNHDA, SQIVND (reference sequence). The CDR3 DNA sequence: TGTGCCAGTAGTATCACAGGGGCAAGCAATCAGCCCCAGCATTTT. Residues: CASSITGASNQPQHF. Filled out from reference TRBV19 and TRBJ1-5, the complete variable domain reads DGGITQSPKYLFRKEGQNVTLSCEQNLNHDAMYWYRQDPGQGLRLIYYSQIVNDFQKGDIAEGYSVSREKKESFPLTVTSAQKNPTAFYLCASSITGASNQPQHFGDGTRLSIL.

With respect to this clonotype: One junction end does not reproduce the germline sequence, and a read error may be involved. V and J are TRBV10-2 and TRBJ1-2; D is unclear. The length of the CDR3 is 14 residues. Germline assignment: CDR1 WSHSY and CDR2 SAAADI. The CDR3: CASSSVQQIYGYTF. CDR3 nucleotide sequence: TGTGCCAGCAGTTCGGTACAGCAGATCTATGGCTACACCTTC.

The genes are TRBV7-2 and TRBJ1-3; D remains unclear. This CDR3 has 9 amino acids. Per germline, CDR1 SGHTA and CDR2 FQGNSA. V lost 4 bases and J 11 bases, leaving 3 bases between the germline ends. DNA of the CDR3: TGTGCCAGCAGCTCGGCCATATATTTT. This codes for CASSSAIYF. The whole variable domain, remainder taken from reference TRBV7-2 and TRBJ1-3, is GAGVSQSPSNKVTEKGKDVELRCDPISGHTALYWYRQSLGQGLEFLIYFQGNSAPDKSGLPSDRFSAERTGGSVSTLTIQRTQQEDSAVYLCASSSAIYFGEGSWLTVV.

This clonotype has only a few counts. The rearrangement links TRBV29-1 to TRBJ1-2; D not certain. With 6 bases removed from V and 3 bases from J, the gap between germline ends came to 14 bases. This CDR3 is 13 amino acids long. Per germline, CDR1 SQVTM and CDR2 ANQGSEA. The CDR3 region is CSVGRERDYGYTF. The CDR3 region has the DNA TGCAGCGTCGGGAGGGAGCGAGACTATGGCTACACCTTC.

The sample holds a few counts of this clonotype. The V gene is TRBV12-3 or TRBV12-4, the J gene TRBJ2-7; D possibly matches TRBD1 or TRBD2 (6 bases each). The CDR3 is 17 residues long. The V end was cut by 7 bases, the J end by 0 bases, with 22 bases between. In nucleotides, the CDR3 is TGTGCCAGCACTCTTGGGGGCGGGGTGATGAGCTCCTACGAGCAGTACTTC. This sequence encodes CASTLGGGVMSSYEQYF.

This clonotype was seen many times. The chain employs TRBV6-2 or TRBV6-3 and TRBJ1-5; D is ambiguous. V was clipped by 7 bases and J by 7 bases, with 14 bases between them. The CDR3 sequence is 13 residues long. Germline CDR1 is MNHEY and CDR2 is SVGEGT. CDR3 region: CASTFVASQPQHF. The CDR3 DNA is TGTGCCAGCACCTTCGTGGCGAGCCAGCCCCAGCATTTT.

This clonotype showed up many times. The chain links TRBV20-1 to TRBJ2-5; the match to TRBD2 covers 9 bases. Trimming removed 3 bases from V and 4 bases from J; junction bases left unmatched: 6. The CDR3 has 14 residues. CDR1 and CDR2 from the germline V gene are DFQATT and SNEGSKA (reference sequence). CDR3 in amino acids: CSASISGSRETQYF. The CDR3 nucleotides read TGCAGTGCTAGTATTAGCGGGAGTAGAGAGACCCAGTACTTC.

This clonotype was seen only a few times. CDR3 nucleotide sequence: TGTGCCAGCAGAAGACAGGAAAACACCGGGGAGCTGTTTTTT. Protein: CASRRQENTGELFF. The V and J genes are TRBV6-5 and TRBJ2-2; D may be TRBD1 (6 bases). Trimming left V 6 bases short and J 2 bases short, with 10 bases between. The CDR3 sequence is 14 residues long. The germline CDR1 and CDR2 sequences are MNHEY and SVGAGI.

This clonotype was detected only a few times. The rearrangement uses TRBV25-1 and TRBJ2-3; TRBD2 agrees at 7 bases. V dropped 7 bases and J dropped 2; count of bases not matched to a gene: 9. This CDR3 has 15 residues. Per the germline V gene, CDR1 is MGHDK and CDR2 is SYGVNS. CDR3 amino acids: CASTWWGGSTDTQYF. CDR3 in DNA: TGTGCCAGCACCTGGTGGGGGGGTTCCACAGATACGCAGTATTTT.